The sequence of this T cell receptor (beta chain) was determined in a study of T cells after somatic rescue of genetic block. Germline lookup yields CDR1 MNHEY and CDR2 SVGAGI. This CDR3 has 15 amino acids. V was pared by 2 bases and J by 3 bases, with 5 bases of the junction left unmatched. Generated by immunoSEQ multiplex PCR, the TCRdb table keeps only in-frame clones and is missing some. The table includes approximately 67,000 clones, under 95% detected once. V is TRBV6-5 and J is TRBJ2-3; 7 bases agree with TRBD2. Sequencing was done on a sample of peripheral blood mononuclear cells (PBMCs). The TCR sequence derives from a man between 40 and 49 years old. CDR3 DNA sequence: TGTGCCAGCAGTTACGAAGCGGGGTATACAGATACGCAGTATTTT. Encoded protein: CASSYEAGYTDTQYF.